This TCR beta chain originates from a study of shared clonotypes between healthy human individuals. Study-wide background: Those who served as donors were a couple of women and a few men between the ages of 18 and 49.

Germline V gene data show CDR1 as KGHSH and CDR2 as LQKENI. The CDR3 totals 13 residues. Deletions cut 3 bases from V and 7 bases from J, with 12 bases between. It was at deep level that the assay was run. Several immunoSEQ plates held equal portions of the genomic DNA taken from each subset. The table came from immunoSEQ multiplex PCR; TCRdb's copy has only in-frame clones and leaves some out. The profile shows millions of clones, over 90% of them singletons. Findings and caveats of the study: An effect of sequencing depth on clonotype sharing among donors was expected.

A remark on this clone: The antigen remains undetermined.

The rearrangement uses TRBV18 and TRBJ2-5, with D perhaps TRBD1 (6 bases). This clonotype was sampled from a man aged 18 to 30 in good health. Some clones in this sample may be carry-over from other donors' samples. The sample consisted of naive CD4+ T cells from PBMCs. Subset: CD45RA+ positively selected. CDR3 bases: TGTGCCAGCTCACCGACAGGTAGTGGGACCCAGTACTTC. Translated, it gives CASSPTGSGTQYF.